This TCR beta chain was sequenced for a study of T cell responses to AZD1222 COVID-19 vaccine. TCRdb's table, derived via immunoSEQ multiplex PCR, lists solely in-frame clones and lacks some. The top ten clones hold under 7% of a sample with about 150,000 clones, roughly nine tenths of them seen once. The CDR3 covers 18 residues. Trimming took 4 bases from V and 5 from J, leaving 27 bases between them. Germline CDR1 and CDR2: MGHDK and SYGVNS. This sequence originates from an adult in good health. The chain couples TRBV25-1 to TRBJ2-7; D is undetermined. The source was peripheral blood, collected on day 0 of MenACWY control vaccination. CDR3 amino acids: CASSAPERTLAGLDEQYF. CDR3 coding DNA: TGTGCCAGCAGTGCCCCCGAAAGAACCCTGGCCGGATTGGACGAGCAGTACTTC.